Listed here is a single TCR beta chain. TCR beta sequences were obtained from blood CD8+ and CD4+ T cells. Fulfillment of recently defined diagnostic criteria for definite or probable disease was shown by the patients with Susac syndrome. TEMRA cells were enriched by FACS, and CD4+ and CD8+ T cells were negatively isolated. This record comes from a study of CD8 T cells in Susac syndrome. Germline V gene data show CDR1 as KGHSH and CDR2 as LQKENI. The V gene end was trimmed by 6 bases and the J gene end by 6 bases; junction bases not matched to a gene: 10. CDR3 size: 14 residues. With random hexamers, roughly 0.45 to 1 ug RNA was reverse transcribed. Amplification of TCR beta CDR3 was carried out by immunoSEQ multiplex PCR, which covered 54 Vbeta and 13 Jbeta segments. TCRdb recomputed calls from the immunoSEQ multiplex PCR reads with MiXCR, one row per CDR3 protein. The repertoire holds some 94,000 distinct CDR3 sequences, with roughly 94% as singletons.

This chain connects TRBV18 to TRBJ1-1; 7 bases match TRBD1. The source is a human donor with Susac syndrome. Source material: CD4+ T cells from PBMCs. The CDR3 DNA sequence: TGTGCCAGCTCGCCTTACGACAGGGCGGCTGAAGCTTTCTTT. The encoded protein is CASSPYDRAAEAFF.